This T cell receptor (beta chain) was captured by sequencing in a study of T cell responses to AZD1222 COVID-19 vaccine. Sequenced by immunoSEQ multiplex PCR; TCRdb stores in-frame clones only, minus some. The sample consists of around 130,000 clones, around 90% of them appearing once. Study-wide results and limits: Females made up more of the donors, who were largely white British, and clonal diversity may have come out too low. There were vaccine-associated CD4 TCRs across spike, dominant at 160-218 and 743-854.

Remarks on this clone: As yet, its antigen is unknown.

The CDR3 runs to 13 residues. The V and J ends lost 0 bases and 4 bases respectively, with 3 bases between them. Germline CDR1 reads MRHNA; CDR2 reads SNTAGT. This TCR was recovered from an adult in good health. This specimen consisted of peripheral blood, obtained on day 0 of MenACWY control vaccination. The chain carries TRBV6-4 and TRBJ2-2; no reliable D call. In DNA, the CDR3 is TGTGCCAGCAGTGACTCTAGCACCGGGGAGCTGTTTTTT. Encoded protein: CASSDSSTGELFF.